These 23 T cell receptor beta chains were sequenced from one sample in a study of cytomegalovirus exposure and HLA in healthy donors. PCR was performed using 60 Vbeta and 13 Jbeta primers. Profiling relied on immunoSEQ multiplex PCR, and the TCRdb table lists in-frame clones only, not all of them. The repertoire has approximately 81,000 clones, around 70% of them found once; the top ten carry around 6.5%. The sequencing sample was made of PBMCs. The source of these receptors is a woman in her forties or fifties in good health and CMV-seropositive.

V gene TRBV5-1 combines with J gene TRBJ2-1; no clear D. V was clipped by 2 bases and J by 4 bases, with 13 bases between them. Germline V gene data show CDR1 as SGHRS and CDR2 as YFSETQ. CDR3 length equals 15 residues. The CDR3 DNA sequence: TGCGCCAGCAGCTTAAGTCAGATTTCATACAATGAGCAGTTCTTC. As protein: CASSLSQISYNEQFF.

This chain joins TRBV5-4 and TRBJ1-1; D possibly corresponds to TRBD1 (6 bases). The ends were cut back, 1 base at V and 5 bases at J, with 12 bases in the middle. This CDR3 has 14 residues. The germline CDR1 and CDR2 sequences are SGHNT and YYREEE (reference sequence). The chain's CDR3 is CASSLLGAGTEAFF. The CDR3 DNA sequence: TGTGCCAGCAGCTTGTTGGGGGCAGGGACTGAAGCTTTCTTT.

The chain carries TRBV25-1 and TRBJ1-4; D perhaps matches TRBD1 (6 bases). The length of the CDR3 is 15 residues. Germline assignment: CDR1 MGHDK and CDR2 SYGVNS. The germline V and J ends were trimmed by 4 bases and 8 bases, with 17 bases remaining between them. CDR3: CASSGPGGGGEKLFF. CDR3 nucleotide sequence: TGTGCCAGCAGTGGGCCTGGGGGGGGCGGCGAAAAACTGTTTTTT.

This sequence joins TRBV5-6 and TRBJ1-5; no firm D call. CDR1 and CDR2 from the germline V gene are SGHDT and YYEEEE. Trimming left V 1 base short and J 2 bases short, with 7 bases between. CDR3 length equals 14 residues. CDR3: CASSLFRGNQPQHF. The CDR3 DNA is TGTGCCAGCAGCTTGTTCCGAGGCAATCAGCCCCAGCATTTT. Looking up the rest from reference TRBV5-6 and TRBJ1-5 gives the full variable domain: DAGVTQSPTHLIKTRGQQVTLRCSPKSGHDTVSWYQQALGQGPQFIFQYYEEEERQRGNFPDRFSGHQFPNYSSELNVNALLLGDSALYLCASSLFRGNQPQHFGDGTRLSIL.

This chain joins TRBV23-1 and TRBJ2-2; possibly TRBD2 for D (6 bases). TRBV23-1 is recorded as an ORF, its role being uncertain. The CDR3 is 17 residues long. V lost 0 bases and J lost 7, with 18 bases in between. CDR3 nucleotides: TGCGCCAGCAGTCAATCGAGTAAGGAGGGCCTGGGCGGGGAGCTGTTTTTT. This codes for CASSQSSKEGLGGELFF.

The chain uses TRBV14 and TRBJ2-3; TRBD2 agrees at 7 bases. This CDR3 region has 14 residues. The V gene end was trimmed by 3 bases and the J gene end by 4 bases; junction bases not matched to a gene: 4. In germline, CDR1 is SGHDN, CDR2 FVKESK. As DNA, the CDR3 is TGTGCCAGCAGCCAGGGCGGGAGTGCAGATACGCAGTATTTT. Its protein is CASSQGGSADTQYF. Complete variable domain (other parts from reference TRBV14 and TRBJ2-3): EAGVTQFPSHSVIEKGQTVTLRCDPISGHDNLYWYRRVMGKEIKFLLHFVKESKQDESGMPNNRFLAERTGGTYSTLKVQPAELEDSGVYFCASSQGGSADTQYFGPGTRLTVL.

This chain connects TRBV10-3 to TRBJ2-7; TRBD1 matches 7 bases. Trimming cost V 4 bases and J 0 bases; bases outside gene matches: 3. CDR1 is ENHRY, CDR2 SYGVKD, per germline. CDR3 size: 14 residues. DNA for the CDR3: TGTGCCATCAGTGCCCGGGACAGCTCCTACGAGCAGTACTTC. This gives the protein CAISARDSSYEQYF.

J is TRBJ1-5 and V is TRBV29-1; possibly TRBD1 for D (6 bases). CDR1 is SQVTM and CDR2 is ANQGSEA in the germline V gene. The CDR3 runs 12 residues. V dropped 6 bases and J dropped 4 bases, with 10 bases sitting between them. The CDR3 spells CSVGAENQPQHF. CDR3 DNA sequence: TGCAGCGTGGGGGCAGAAAATCAGCCCCAGCATTTT.

The chain links TRBV19 to TRBJ1-1; D might be TRBD1 (5 bases). Germline CDR1 LNHDA, CDR2 SQIVND (reference sequence). This CDR3 has 14 residues. The V and J ends lost 3 bases and 8 bases respectively, with 16 bases between them. The CDR3 loop is CASSIRASLPEAFF. CDR3 DNA: TGTGCCAGTAGTATCAGGGCCTCCCTCCCCGAAGCTTTCTTT.

The chain couples TRBV5-4 to TRBJ2-1, with D possibly being TRBD1 (6 bases). Per the germline V gene, CDR1 is SGHNT and CDR2 is YYREEE (reference sequence). V was pared by 0 bases and J by 2 bases, with 9 bases between. This CDR3 is 15 amino acids long. In nucleotides, the CDR3 is TGTGCCAGCAGCTTGGCAGGGGTGGCCTACAATGAGCAGTTCTTC. The encoded protein is CASSLAGVAYNEQFF.

This chain uses TRBV19 with TRBJ1-1; D is possibly TRBD1 (5 bases). Germline CDR1 is LNHDA and CDR2 is SQIVND (reference sequence). There are 14 residues in the CDR3. Trimming left V 8 bases short and J 0 bases short, with 13 bases between. CDR3: CASAYKGMNTEAFF. For the CDR3, the DNA is TGTGCCAGTGCTTACAAGGGGATGAACACTGAAGCTTTCTTT. Full variable domain (missing parts from reference TRBV19 and TRBJ1-1): DGGITQSPKYLFRKEGQNVTLSCEQNLNHDAMYWYRQDPGQGLRLIYYSQIVNDFQKGDIAEGYSVSREKKESFPLTVTSAQKNPTAFYLCASAYKGMNTEAFFGQGTRLTVV.

The CDR3 DNA follows: TGTGCCAGCAGCTTAAGGGACAGGGGGCTGGCCGGGGAGCTGTTTTTT. Its protein is CASSLRDRGLAGELFF. J is TRBJ2-2 and V is TRBV7-2, with 12 bases aligning to TRBD1. The ends lost 2 bases at V and 6 bases at J; junction bases unmatched: 4. The CDR3 is 16 amino acids. Per the germline V gene, CDR1 is SGHTA and CDR2 is FQGNSA.

There are a few counts of this clone. The chain combines TRBV5-6 with TRBJ1-2, with D unclear. The CDR3 extends over 14 amino acids. Germline V gene data show CDR1 as SGHDT and CDR2 as YYEEEE. The V and J ends lost 9 bases and 4 bases respectively, with 19 bases between them. DNA of the CDR3: TGTGCCACCACAAATGGGAGAGCCCCCTATGGCTACACCTTC. It encodes CATTNGRAPYGYTF.

This chain links TRBV2 with TRBJ1-2; D remains ambiguous. Per germline, CDR1 SNHLY and CDR2 FYNNEI. Trimming took 7 bases from V and 1 from J, leaving 13 bases between them. The CDR3 has 14 amino acids. The CDR3 sequence: CASILAPSNYGYTF. DNA for the CDR3: TGTGCCAGCATTCTCGCCCCGAGTAACTATGGCTACACCTTC. Full variable domain (outside the CDR3, taken from reference TRBV2 and TRBJ1-2): EPEVTQTPSHQVTQMGQEVILRCVPISNHLYFYWYRQILGQKVEFLVSFYNNEISEKSEIFDDQFSVERPDGSNFTLKIRSTKLEDSAMYFCASILAPSNYGYTFGSGTRLTVV.

V is TRBV4-2 and J is TRBJ2-1; D might be TRBD1 (6 bases). The CDR3 sequence is 16 residues long. The V gene lost 0 bases and the J gene lost 2 bases, with 11 bases spanning the gap. The germline CDR1 and CDR2 sequences are LGHNA and YNFKEQ. The CDR3 bases are TGTGCCAGCAGCCAAGATCCCACAGGGACCTACAATGAGCAGTTCTTC. The encoded protein is CASSQDPTGTYNEQFF.

The CDR3 nucleotides are TGTGCCAGCAGCTTAGACAGGGGGCTGTCTAATGAAAAACTGTTTTTT. This encodes CASSLDRGLSNEKLFF. The chain uses TRBV7-9 and TRBJ1-4; 9 bases are a match to TRBD1. With 1 base clipped from V and 3 bases from J, the junction kept 3 bases outside the gene matches. CDR1 is SEHNR, CDR2 FQNEAQ, per germline (reference sequence). This CDR3 comprises 16 residues.

This rearrangement joins TRBV4-1 to TRBJ2-5; maybe TRBD1 (5 bases). V dropped 0 bases and J dropped 7 bases, with 9 bases sitting between them. The CDR3 length is 13 residues. Per germline, CDR1 MGHRA and CDR2 YSYEKL. CDR3 nucleotide sequence: TGCGCCAGCAGCCAAGATTTGGGGCGGACCCAGTACTTC. Translated: CASSQDLGRTQYF.

V usage is TRBV2 and J usage is TRBJ1-1; D perhaps matches TRBD1 (6 bases). This CDR3 is 13 amino acids long. The V gene's germline CDR1 is SNHLY and CDR2 FYNNEI. The germline V and J ends were trimmed by 10 bases and 3 bases, with 15 bases remaining between them. CDR3 nucleotides: TGTGCCAAGGGGGGGTTAGAGGACACTGAAGCTTTCTTT. It encodes CAKGGLEDTEAFF. Based on the CDR3 plus reference TRBV2 and TRBJ1-1, the full variable domain is EPEVTQTPSHQVTQMGQEVILRCVPISNHLYFYWYRQILGQKVEFLVSFYNNEISEKSEIFDDQFSVERPDGSNFTLKIRSTKLEDSAMYFCAKGGLEDTEAFFGQGTRLTVV.

The V and J genes are TRBV11-2 and TRBJ1-4, with D possibly being TRBD1 (6 bases). The CDR3 is 15 residues long. The V end lost 6 bases, the J end lost 2 bases, and 13 bases lay between the germline ends. Germline loops: CDR1 SGHAT, CDR2 FQNNGV. Written as DNA, the CDR3 is TGTGCCAGCAGACCTCACGGACAGACTAATGAAAAACTGTTTTTT. It translates to CASRPHGQTNEKLFF.

The chain employs TRBV6-5 and TRBJ2-7; 7 bases line up with TRBD2. This CDR3 contains 15 residues. V dropped 6 bases and J dropped 1; count of bases not matched to a gene: 9. The germline V gene encodes CDR1 MNHEY and CDR2 SVGAGI. The CDR3 is CASSPGGAGSYEQYF. In nucleotides, the CDR3 is TGTGCCAGCAGCCCTGGGGGAGCGGGGTCCTACGAGCAGTACTTC.

This rearrangement joins TRBV30 to TRBJ2-1; D is perhaps TRBD2 (6 bases). The germline V and J ends were trimmed by 2 bases and 7 bases, with 12 bases remaining between them. CDR3 length: 13 residues. Per the germline V gene, CDR1 is GTSNPN and CDR2 is SVGIG (reference sequence). CDR3 region: CAWSPGGRNEQFF. The CDR3 nucleotides read TGTGCCTGGAGTCCTGGGGGGAGGAATGAGCAGTTCTTC.

This rearrangement joins TRBV4-2 to TRBJ2-1, with D maybe TRBD2 (6 bases). The V end was cut by 0 bases, the J end by 10 bases, with 10 bases between. The germline CDR1 and CDR2 sequences are LGHNA and YNFKEQ. The CDR3 contains 13 residues. The CDR3, as DNA: TGTGCCAGCAGCCAAGATCTTCGGGGGGAGCAGTTCTTC. As protein: CASSQDLRGEQFF.

In this sample, this clone turned up a few times. V usage is TRBV5-5 and J usage is TRBJ2-1; 7 positions agree with TRBD2. Trimming cost V 4 bases and J 0 bases; bases outside gene matches: 10. Germline assignment: CDR1 SGHKS and CDR2 YYEKEE (reference sequence). The length of the CDR3 is 17 residues. CDR3 in amino acids: CASSPRAGMSSYNEQFF. CDR3 DNA: TGTGCCAGCAGCCCCCGAGCGGGAATGAGCTCCTACAATGAGCAGTTCTTC.